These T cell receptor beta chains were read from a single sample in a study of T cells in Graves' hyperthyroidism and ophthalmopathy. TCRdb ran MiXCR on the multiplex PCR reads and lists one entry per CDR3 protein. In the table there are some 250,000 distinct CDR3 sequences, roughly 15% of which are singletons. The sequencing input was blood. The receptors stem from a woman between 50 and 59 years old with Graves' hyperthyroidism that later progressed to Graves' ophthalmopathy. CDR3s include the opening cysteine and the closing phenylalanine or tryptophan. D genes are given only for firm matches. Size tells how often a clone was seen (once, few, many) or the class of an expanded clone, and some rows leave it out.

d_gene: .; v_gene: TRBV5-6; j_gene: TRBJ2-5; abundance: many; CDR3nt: TGTGCCAGCAGCTTCCGGGAAATCCAAGAGACCCAGTACTTC; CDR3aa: CASSFREIQETQYF
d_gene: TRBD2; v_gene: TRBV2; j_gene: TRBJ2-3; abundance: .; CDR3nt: TGTGCCAGCGGGGGGGACGGGTGGAGCACTGATACGCAGTATTTT; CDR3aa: CASGGDGWSTDTQYF
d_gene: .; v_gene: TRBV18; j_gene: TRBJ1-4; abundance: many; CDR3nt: TGTGCCAGCTCACCCCCCAGCGAGGAAAAACTGTTTTTT; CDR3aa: CASSPPSEEKLFF
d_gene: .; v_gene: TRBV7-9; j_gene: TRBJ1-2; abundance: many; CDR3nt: TGTGCCAGCAGCCCTAGCACGGTTGGCTACACCTTC; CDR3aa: CASSPSTVGYTF
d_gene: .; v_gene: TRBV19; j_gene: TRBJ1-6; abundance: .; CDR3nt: TGTGCCAGTACTGAAGGGTACGGTTCACCCCTCCACTTT; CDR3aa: CASTEGYGSPLHF
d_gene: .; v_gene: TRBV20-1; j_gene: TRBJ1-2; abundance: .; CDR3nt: TGCAGTGCTAGGGGGCTATCAATCCCCTATGGCTACACCTTC; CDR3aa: CSARGLSIPYGYTF
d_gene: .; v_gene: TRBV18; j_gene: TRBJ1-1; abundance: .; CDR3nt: TGTGCCAGCTCACCCGGGCGGATAGCCACTGAAGCTTTCTTT; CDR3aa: CASSPGRIATEAFF
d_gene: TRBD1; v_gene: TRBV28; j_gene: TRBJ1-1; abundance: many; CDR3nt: TGTGCCAGCAGTCGGCACGGAGCAGGGGGCCGGGATACTCTTGAAGCTTTCTTT; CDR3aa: CASSRHGAGGRDTLEAFF
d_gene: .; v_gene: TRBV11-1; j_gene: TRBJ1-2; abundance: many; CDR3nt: TGTGCCAGCAGCGGCTGGCAGGCTAGGGGCTATGGCTACACCTTC; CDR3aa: CASSGWQARGYGYTF
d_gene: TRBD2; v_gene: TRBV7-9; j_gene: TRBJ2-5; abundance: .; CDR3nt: TGTGCCAGCAGCCCCCAGCCCGCGGGAGGGGAGACCCAGTACTTC; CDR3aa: CASSPQPAGGETQYF
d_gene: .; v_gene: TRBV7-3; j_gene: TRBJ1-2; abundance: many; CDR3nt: TGTGCCAGCAGCCCAAATGGGCAGGGCTATGGCTACACCTTC; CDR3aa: CASSPNGQGYGYTF
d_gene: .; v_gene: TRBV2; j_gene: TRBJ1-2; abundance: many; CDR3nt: TGTGCTGAAGGGCTGAAGTCGGGAAGCTATGGCTACACCTTC; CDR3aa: CAEGLKSGSYGYTF
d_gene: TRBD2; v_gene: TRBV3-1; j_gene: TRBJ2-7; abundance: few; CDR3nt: TGTGCCAGCAGCCAACAGACTAGCGGGAGTGGGTACGAGCAGTACTTC; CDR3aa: CASSQQTSGSGYEQYF
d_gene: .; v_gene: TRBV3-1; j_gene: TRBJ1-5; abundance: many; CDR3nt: TGTGCCAGCAGCCAAGATCAGAGATGGAGAGCTAGCAATCAGCCCCAGCATTTT; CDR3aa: CASSQDQRWRASNQPQHF
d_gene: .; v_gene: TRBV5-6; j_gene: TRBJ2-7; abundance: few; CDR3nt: TGTGCCAGCATCCCCGTAGGGGGTAGCCCCTACGAGCAGTACTTC; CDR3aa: CASIPVGGSPYEQYF
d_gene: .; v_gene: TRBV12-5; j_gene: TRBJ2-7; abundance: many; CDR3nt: TGTGCTAGTGGCCCGTCGGGGCAGGGTTCTCACGAGCAGTACTTC; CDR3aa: CASGPSGQGSHEQYF
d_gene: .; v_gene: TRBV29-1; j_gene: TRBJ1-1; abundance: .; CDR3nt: TGCAGCGTCGTTTACACTGAAGCTTTCTTT; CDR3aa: CSVVYTEAFF
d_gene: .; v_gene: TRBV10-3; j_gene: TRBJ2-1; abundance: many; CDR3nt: TGTGCCATCAGTGGGACAGCCGCCAATGAGCAGTTCTTC; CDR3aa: CAISGTAANEQFF
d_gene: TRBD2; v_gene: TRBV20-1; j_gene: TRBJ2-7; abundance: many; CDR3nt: TGCAGTGCCCGGACTAGCGGATACTACGAGCAGTACTTC; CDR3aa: CSARTSGYYEQYF
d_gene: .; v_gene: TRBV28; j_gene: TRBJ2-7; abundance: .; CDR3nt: TGTGCCAGCAGTTCGCCAGGGAACACCAACGAGCAGTACTTC; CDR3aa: CASSSPGNTNEQYF
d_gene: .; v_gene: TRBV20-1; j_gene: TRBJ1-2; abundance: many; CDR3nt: TGCAGTGCTGGCCGTGATGGGGGCGCGGGTGGCTACACCTTC; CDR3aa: CSAGRDGGAGGYTF
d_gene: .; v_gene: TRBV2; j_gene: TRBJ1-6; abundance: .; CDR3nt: TGTGCCAGCAGTGCCTTGGCACTAGGGGATTCACCCCTCCACTTT; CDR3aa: CASSALALGDSPLHF
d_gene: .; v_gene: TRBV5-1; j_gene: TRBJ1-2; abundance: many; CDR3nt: TGCGCCAGCAGCTTGGCGTTAAACTATGGCTACACCTTC; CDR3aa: CASSLALNYGYTF
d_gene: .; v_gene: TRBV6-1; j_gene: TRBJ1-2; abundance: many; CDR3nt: TGTGCCAGCAGGCTCCGTGCCTCAGGGCCCCTCAACTATGGCTACACCTTC; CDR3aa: CASRLRASGPLNYGYTF
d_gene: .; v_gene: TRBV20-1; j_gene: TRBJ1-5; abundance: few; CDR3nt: TGCAGTGCTAGAGATCAAGTGAGGCAGGGAGGCAATCAGCCCCAGCATTTT; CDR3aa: CSARDQVRQGGNQPQHF
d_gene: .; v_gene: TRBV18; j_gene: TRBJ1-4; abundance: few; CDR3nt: TGTGCCAGCTCACAAAACCGGGCCCTAAATGAAAAACTGTTTTTT; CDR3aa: CASSQNRALNEKLFF
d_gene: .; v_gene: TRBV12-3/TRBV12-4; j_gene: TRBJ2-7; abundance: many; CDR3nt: TGTGCCAGCAGTTTATTGAGCTCCTACGAGCAGTACTTC; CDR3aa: CASSLLSSYEQYF
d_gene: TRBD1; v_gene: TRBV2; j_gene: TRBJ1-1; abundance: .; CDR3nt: TGTGCCAGCACCGAATCCGGGACAGGGAACACTGAAGCTTTCTTT; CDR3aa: CASTESGTGNTEAFF
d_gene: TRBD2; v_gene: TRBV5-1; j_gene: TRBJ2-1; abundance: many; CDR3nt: TGCGCCAGCAGCCGGATTCTAGCGGGAGGGCATAGTGAGCAGTTCTTC; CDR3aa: CASSRILAGGHSEQFF
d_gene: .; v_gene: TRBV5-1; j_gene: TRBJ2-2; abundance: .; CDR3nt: TGCGCCAGCAGCTTTCAGGCCACGGGAACCGGGGAGCTGTTTTTT; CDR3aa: CASSFQATGTGELFF
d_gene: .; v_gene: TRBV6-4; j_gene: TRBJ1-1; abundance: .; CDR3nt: TGTGCCAGCACTGACAAGAACACTGAAGCTTTCTTT; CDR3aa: CASTDKNTEAFF
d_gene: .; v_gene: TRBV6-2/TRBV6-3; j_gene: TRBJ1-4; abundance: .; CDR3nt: TGTGCCAGCAGCGGGGCGAGGGAAAAACTGTTTTTT; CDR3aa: CASSGAREKLFF
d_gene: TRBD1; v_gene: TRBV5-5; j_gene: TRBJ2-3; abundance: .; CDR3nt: TGTGCCAGCAGCCCGACAGGGAACACAGATACGCAGTATTTT; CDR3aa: CASSPTGNTDTQYF